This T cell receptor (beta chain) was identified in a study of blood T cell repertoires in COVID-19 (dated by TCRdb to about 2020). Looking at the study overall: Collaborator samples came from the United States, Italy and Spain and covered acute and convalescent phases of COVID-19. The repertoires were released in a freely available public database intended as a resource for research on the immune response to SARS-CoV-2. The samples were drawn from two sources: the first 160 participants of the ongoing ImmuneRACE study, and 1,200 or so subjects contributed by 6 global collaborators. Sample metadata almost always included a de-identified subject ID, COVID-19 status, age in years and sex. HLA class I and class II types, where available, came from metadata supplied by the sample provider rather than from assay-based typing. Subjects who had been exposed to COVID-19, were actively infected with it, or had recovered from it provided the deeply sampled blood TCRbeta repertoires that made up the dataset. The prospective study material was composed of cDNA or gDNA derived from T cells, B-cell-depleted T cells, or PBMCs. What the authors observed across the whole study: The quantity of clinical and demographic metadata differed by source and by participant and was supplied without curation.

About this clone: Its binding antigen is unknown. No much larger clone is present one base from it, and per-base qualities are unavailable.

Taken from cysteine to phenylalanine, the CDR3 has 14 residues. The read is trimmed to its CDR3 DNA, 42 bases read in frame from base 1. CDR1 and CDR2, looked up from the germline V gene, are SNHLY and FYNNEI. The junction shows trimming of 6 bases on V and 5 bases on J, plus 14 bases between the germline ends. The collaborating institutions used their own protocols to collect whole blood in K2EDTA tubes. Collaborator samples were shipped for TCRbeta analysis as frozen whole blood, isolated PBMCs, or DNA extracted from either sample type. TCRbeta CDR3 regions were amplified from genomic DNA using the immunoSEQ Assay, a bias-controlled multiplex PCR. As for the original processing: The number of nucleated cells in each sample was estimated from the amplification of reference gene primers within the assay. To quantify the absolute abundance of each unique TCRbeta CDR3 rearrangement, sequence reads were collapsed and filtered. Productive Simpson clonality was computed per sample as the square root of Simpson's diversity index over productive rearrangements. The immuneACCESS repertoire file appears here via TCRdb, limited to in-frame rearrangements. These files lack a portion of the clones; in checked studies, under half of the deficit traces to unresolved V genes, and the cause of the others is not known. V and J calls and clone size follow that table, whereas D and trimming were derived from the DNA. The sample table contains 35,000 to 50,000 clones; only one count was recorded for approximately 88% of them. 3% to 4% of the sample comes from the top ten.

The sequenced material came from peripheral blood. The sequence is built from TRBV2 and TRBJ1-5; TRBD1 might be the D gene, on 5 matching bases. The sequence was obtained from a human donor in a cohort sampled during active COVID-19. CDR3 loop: CASRQTVSDQPQHF. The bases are TGTGCCAGCAGGCAGACAGTTTCCGATCAGCCCCAGCATTTT.